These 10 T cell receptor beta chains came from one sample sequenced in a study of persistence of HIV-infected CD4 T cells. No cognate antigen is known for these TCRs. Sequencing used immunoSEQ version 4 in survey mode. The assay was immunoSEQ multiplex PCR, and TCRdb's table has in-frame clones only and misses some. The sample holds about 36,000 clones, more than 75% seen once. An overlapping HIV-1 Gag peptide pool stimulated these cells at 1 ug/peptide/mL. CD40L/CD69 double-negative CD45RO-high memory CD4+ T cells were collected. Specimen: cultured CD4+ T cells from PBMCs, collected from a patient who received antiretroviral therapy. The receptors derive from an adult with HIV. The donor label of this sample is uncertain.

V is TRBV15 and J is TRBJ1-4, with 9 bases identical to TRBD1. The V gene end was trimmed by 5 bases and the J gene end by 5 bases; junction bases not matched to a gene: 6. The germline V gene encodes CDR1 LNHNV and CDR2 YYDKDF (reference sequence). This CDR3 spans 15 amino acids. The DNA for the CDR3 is TGTGCCACCAGCTCTCCGGGACAGGGAAATGAAAAACTGTTTTTT. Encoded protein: CATSSPGQGNEKLFF.

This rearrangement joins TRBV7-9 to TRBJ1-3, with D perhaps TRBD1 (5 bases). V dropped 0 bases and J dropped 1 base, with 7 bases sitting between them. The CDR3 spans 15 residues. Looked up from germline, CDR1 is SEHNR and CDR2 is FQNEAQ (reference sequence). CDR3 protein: CASSLAQGSGNTIYF. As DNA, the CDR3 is TGTGCCAGCAGCTTAGCCCAGGGTTCTGGAAACACCATATATTTT.

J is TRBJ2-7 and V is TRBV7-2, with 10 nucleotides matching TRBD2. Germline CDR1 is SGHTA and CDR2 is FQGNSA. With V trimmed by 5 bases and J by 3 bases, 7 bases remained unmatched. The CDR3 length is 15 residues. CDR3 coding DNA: TGTGCCAGCAGCCTCCGGACTAGCGGATTCTACGAGCAGTACTTC. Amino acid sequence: CASSLRTSGFYEQYF.

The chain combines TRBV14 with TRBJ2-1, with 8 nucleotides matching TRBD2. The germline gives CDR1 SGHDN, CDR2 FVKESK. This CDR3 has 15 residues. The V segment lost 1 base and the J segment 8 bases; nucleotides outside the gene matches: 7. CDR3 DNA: TGTGCCAGCAGCCAAGTAGGCGGGAGGTTTTATGAGCAGTTCTTC. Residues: CASSQVGGRFYEQFF.

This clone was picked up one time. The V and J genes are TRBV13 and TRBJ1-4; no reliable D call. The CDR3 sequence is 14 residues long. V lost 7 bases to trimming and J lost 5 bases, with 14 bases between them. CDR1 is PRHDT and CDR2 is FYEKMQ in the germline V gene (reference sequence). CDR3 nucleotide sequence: TGTGCCAGCACCCTTGGGCAGTACAATGAAAAACTGTTTTTT. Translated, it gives CASTLGQYNEKLFF.

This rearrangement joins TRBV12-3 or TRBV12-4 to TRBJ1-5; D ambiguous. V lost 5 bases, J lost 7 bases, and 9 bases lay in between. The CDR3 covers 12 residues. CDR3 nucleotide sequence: TGTGCCAGCAGTCCCATATTGCAGCCCCAGCATTTT. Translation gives CASSPILQPQHF.

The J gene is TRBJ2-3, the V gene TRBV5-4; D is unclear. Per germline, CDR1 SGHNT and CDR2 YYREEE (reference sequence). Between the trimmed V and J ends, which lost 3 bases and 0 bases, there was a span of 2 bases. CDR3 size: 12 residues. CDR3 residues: CASSSSTDTQYF. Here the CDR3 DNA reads TGTGCCAGCAGCTCGAGCACAGATACGCAGTATTTT.

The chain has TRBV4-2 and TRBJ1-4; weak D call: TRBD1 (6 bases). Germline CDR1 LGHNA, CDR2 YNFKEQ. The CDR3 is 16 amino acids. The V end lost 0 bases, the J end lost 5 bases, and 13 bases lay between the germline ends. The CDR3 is CASSQDQGRSNEKLFF. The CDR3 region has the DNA TGTGCCAGCAGCCAAGATCAGGGGCGGTCAAATGAAAAACTGTTTTTT.

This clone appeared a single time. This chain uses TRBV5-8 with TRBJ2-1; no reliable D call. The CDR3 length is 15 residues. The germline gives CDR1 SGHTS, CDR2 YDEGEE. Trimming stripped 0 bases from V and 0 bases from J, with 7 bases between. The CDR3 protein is CASSLGLSSYNEQFF. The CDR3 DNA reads TGTGCCAGCAGCTTGGGACTCAGCTCCTACAATGAGCAGTTCTTC.

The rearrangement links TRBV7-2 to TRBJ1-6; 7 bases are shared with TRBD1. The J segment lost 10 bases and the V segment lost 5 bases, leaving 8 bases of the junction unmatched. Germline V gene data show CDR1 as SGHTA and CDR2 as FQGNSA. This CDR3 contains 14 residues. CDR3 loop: CASSPQGMESPLHF. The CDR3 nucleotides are TGTGCCAGCAGCCCACAGGGGATGGAATCACCCCTCCACTTT.